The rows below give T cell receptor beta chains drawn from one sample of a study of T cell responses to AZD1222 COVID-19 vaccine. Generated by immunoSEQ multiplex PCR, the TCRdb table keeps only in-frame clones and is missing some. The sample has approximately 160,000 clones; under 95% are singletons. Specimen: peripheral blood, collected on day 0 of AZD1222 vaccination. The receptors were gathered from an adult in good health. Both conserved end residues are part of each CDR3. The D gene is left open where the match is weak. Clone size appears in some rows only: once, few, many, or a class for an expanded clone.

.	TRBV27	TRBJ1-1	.	CASRTAGTPTEAFF	TGTGCCAGCAGGACTGCCGGGACACCTACTGAAGCTTTCTTT
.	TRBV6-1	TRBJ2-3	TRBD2	CASSEARTSDADTQYF	TGTGCCAGCAGTGAAGCTCGGACTAGCGACGCAGATACGCAGTATTTT
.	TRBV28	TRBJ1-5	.	CASSFRGYSNQPQHF	TGTGCCAGCAGTTTTAGGGGGTATAGCAATCAGCCCCAGCATTTT
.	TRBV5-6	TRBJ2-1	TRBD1	CASSFRDRGLNEQFF	TGTGCCAGCAGCTTCCGGGACAGGGGCCTCAATGAGCAGTTCTTC
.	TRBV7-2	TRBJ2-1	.	CASSLVEGRGEQFF	TGTGCCAGCAGCTTAGTCGAAGGGCGGGGAGAGCAGTTCTTC
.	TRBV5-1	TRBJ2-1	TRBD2	CASSLEGLALNEQFF	TGCGCCAGCAGCTTGGAGGGACTAGCTCTCAATGAGCAGTTCTTC
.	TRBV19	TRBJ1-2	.	CASSIDDRPGGYTF	TGTGCCAGTAGTATCGACGACAGGCCTGGTGGCTACACCTTC
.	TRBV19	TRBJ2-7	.	CASSIGQGFSYEQYF	TGTGCCAGTAGTATTGGCCAGGGGTTCTCCTACGAGCAGTACTTC
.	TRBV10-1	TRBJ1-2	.	CASSDGYGYTF	TGCGCCAGCAGCGACGGCTATGGCTACACCTTC
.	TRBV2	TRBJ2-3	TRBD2	CASSETSGGAGTQYF	TGTGCCAGCAGTGAAACTAGCGGGGGGGCGGGTACGCAGTATTTT
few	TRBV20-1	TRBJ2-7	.	CSARVAREQYF	TGCAGTGCTAGAGTGGCTAGGGAGCAGTACTTC
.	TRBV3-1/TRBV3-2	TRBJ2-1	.	CASSPLSGAGNEQFF	TGTGCCAGCAGCCCTCTGTCGGGGGCGGGCAATGAGCAGTTCTTC
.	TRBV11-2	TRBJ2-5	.	CASSLDPPAGAETQYF	TGTGCCAGCAGCTTAGATCCGCCGGCAGGGGCAGAGACCCAGTACTTC
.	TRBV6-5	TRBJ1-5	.	CASSLTRPLDQPQHF	TGTGCCAGCAGTTTGACAAGACCTCTGGATCAGCCCCAGCATTTT
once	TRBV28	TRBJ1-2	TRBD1	CASSFDLGTGDLFEYGYTF	TGTGCCAGCAGTTTCGATCTCGGAACAGGGGATCTTTTTGAGTATGGCTACACCTTC
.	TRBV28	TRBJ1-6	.	CASSLSWSPDNSPLHF	TGTGCCAGCAGTTTATCTTGGAGCCCAGATAATTCACCCCTCCACTTT
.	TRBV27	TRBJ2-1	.	CASSLQRTYNEQFF	TGTGCCAGCAGTTTACAGCGGACCTACAATGAGCAGTTCTTC
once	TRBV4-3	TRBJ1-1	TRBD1	CASSHRQGVNTEAFF	TGCGCCAGCAGCCACCGACAGGGGGTAAACACTGAAGCTTTCTTT
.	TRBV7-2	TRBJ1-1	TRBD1	CASSYRDSAAEAFF	TGTGCCAGCAGCTACCGGGACAGCGCGGCTGAAGCTTTCTTT
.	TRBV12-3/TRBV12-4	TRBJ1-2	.	CASSLTGYYGYTF	TGTGCCAGCAGCCTGACAGGTTACTATGGCTACACCTTC
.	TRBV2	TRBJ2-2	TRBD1	CASKQGLSTGELFF	TGTGCCAGCAAACAGGGGTTATCGACCGGGGAGCTGTTTTTT
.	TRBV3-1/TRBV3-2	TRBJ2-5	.	CASSQLSQGPQETQYF	TGTGCCAGCAGCCAACTTTCGCAGGGTCCTCAAGAGACCCAGTACTTC
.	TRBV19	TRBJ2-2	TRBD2	CASSIKREVTGELFF	TGTGCCAGTAGTATAAAGCGGGAGGTCACCGGGGAGCTGTTTTTT
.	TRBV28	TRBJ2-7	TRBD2	CASSLGSGGFSYEQYF	TGTGCCAGCAGTTTGGGGTCGGGAGGCTTCTCCTACGAGCAGTACTTC
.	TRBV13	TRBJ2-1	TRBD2	CASSLGLSSGRAYEQFF	TGTGCCAGCAGCTTAGGCCTGTCTAGCGGGAGAGCCTATGAGCAGTTCTTC
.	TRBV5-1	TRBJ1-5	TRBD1	CASSSPSLTGIGVQPQHF	TGCGCCAGCAGCTCCCCCTCACTGACAGGGATAGGGGTTCAGCCCCAGCATTTT
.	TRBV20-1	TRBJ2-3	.	CSASLQGGTDTQYF	TGCAGTGCTAGTCTACAGGGAGGGACAGATACGCAGTATTTT
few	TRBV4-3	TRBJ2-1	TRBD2	CASSQGTSGEYNEQFF	TGCGCCAGCAGCCAAGGGACTAGCGGAGAATACAATGAGCAGTTCTTC
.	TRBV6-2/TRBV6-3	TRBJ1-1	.	CASSRTIEGNTEAFF	TGTGCCAGCAGTCGGACAATTGAAGGGAACACTGAAGCTTTCTTT
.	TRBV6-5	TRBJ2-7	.	CASSWGPGYEQYF	TGTGCCAGCAGCTGGGGACCGGGCTACGAGCAGTACTTC
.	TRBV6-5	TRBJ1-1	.	CASSYLSTSNTEAFF	TGTGCCAGCAGTTACCTTAGTACCTCGAACACTGAAGCTTTCTTT
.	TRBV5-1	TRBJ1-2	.	CASSFEPTDYGYTF	TGCGCCAGCAGCTTTGAACCCACCGACTATGGCTACACCTTC
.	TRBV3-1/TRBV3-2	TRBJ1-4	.	CASSQDQAKLFF	TGTGCCAGCAGCCAAGATCAGGCAAAACTGTTTTTT
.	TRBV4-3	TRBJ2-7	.	CASSQRGVGEQYF	TGCGCCAGCAGCCAGAGGGGGGTGGGCGAGCAGTACTTC
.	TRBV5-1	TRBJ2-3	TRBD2	CASSSVTSGRQDTQYF	TGCGCCAGCAGCTCCGTGACTAGCGGGAGGCAAGATACGCAGTATTTT
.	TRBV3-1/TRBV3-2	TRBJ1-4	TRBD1	CASSQRTGGGFEKLFF	TGTGCCAGCAGCCAAAGGACAGGGGGGGGTTTTGAAAAACTGTTTTTT
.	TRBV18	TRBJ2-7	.	CASSPARALSYEQYF	TGTGCCAGCTCACCGGCGCGGGCTCTCTCCTACGAGCAGTACTTC